The count of the clone carrying this T cell receptor beta chain is one. Its antigen is unidentified. Germline V lookup: CDR1 MDHEN, CDR2 SYDVKM. The CDR3 length is 13 residues. V was trimmed by 7 bases and J by 1 base, leaving 11 bases between them. The data were obtained in a study of identical twins. TCRdb independently ran MiXCR on the 5' RACE reads; one entry per CDR3 protein. In the table there are some 730,000 distinct CDR3 sequences, over 15% of which are singletons. The study, taken as a whole, reports: Within cord blood, abundant beta clonotypes carried fewer insertions, but memory repertoires showed no such trend.

The data were also submitted as part of a second study, on T cells expressing NK-cell markers.

The sequence was collected from a woman under 30 in good health. Input material: PBMCs. The chain couples TRBV28 to TRBJ2-7, with D unclear. Here the CDR3 DNA reads TGTGCCAGCAACGGCGGCGGATCCTACGAGCAGTACTTC. Its translation is CASNGGGSYEQYF.